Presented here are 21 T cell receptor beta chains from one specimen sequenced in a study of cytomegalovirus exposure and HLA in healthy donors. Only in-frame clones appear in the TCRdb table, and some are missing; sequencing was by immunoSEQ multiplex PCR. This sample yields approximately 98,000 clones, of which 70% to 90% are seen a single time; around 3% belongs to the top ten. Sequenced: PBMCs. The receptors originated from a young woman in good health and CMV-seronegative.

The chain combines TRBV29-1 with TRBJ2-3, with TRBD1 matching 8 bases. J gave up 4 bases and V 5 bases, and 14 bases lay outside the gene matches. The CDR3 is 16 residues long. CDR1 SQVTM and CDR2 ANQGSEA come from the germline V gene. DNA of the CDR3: TGCAGCGTTTGGCTACGACAGGGGCTTCCTCCAGATACGCAGTATTTT. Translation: CSVWLRQGLPPDTQYF.

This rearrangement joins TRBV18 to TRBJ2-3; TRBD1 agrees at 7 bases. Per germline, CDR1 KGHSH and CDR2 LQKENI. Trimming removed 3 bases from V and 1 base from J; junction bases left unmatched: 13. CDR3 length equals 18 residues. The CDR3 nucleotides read TGTGCCAGCTCACCTCAAGCGCCGGGACAGACAGGCACAGATACGCAGTATTTT. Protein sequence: CASSPQAPGQTGTDTQYF. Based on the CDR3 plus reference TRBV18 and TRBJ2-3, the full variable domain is NAGVMQNPRHLVRRRGQEARLRCSPMKGHSHVYWYRQLPEEGLKFMVYLQKENIIDESGMPKERFSAEFPKEGPSILRIQQVVRGDSAAYFCASSPQAPGQTGTDTQYFGPGTRLTVL.

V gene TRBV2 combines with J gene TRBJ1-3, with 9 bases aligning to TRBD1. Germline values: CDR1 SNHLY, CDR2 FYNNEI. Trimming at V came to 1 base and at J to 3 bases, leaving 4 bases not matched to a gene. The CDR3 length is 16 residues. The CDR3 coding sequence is TGTGCCAGCAGTGAAGGGACAGGGGTCCTTGGAAACACCATATATTTT. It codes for CASSEGTGVLGNTIYF.

In nucleotides, the CDR3 is TGTGCCAGCAGTCCTTTCTACTATGGCGGGGCCAACGTCCTGACTTTC. This codes for CASSPFYYGGANVLTF. The chain couples TRBV27 to TRBJ2-6; D is undetermined. Germline lookup yields CDR1 MNHEY and CDR2 SMNVEV (reference sequence). V lost 5 bases, J lost 4 bases, and 15 bases lay in between. The CDR3 runs to 16 residues. Supplemented by reference TRBV27 and TRBJ2-6, the full variable domain reads EAQVTQNPRYLITVTGKKLTVTCSQNMNHEYMSWYRQDPGLGLRQIYYSMNVEVTDKGDVPEGYKVSRKEKRNFPLILESPSPNQTSLYFCASSPFYYGGANVLTFGAGSRLTVL.

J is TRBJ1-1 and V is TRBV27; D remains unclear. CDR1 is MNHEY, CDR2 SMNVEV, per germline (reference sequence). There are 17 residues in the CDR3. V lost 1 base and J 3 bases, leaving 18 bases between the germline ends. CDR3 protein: CASSLFSGGGVDTEAFF. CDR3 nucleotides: TGTGCCAGCAGTTTATTTAGTGGTGGAGGCGTTGACACTGAAGCTTTCTTT.

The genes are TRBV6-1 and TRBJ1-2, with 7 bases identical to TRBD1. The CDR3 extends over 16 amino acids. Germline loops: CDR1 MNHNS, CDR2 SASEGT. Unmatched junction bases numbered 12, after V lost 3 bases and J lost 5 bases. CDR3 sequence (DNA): TGTGCCAGCAGTGATCGAACCAGGGACAGCCGATATGGCTACACCTTC. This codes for CASSDRTRDSRYGYTF.

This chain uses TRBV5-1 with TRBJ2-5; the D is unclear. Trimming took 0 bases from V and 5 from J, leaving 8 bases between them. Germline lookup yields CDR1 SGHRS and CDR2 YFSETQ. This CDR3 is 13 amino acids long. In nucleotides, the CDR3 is TGCGCCAGCAGCTTGGAGTGGCGGGAGACCCAGTACTTC. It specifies CASSLEWRETQYF. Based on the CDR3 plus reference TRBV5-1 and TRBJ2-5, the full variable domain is KAGVTQTPRYLIKTRGQQVTLSCSPISGHRSVSWYQQTPGQGLQFLFEYFSETQRNKGNFPGRFSGRQFSNSRSEMNVSTLELGDSALYLCASSLEWRETQYFGPGTRLLVL.

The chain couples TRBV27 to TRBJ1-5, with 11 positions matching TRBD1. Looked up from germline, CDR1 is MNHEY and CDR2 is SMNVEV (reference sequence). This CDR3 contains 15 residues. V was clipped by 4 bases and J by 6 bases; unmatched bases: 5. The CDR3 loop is CASSWTGGEGQPQHF. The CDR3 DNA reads TGTGCCAGCAGTTGGACAGGGGGCGAGGGTCAGCCCCAGCATTTT.

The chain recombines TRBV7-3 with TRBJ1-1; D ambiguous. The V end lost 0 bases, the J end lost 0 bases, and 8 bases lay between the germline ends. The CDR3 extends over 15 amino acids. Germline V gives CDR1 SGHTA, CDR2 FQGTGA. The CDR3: CASSLTGSLNTEAFF. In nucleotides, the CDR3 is TGTGCCAGCAGCTTAACGGGCAGTTTGAACACTGAAGCTTTCTTT.

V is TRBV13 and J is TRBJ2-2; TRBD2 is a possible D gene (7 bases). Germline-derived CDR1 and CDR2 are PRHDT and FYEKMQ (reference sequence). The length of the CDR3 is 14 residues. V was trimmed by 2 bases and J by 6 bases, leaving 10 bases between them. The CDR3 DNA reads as TGTGCCAGCAGCTTAAGGGGGGGTCCCGGGGAGCTGTTTTTT. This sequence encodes CASSLRGGPGELFF.

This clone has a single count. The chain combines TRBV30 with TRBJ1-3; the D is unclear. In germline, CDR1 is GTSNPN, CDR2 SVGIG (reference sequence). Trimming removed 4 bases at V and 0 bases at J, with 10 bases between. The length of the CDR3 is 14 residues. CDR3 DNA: TGTGCCTGGACGGAGAATTCCTCTGGAAACACCATATATTTT. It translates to CAWTENSSGNTIYF.

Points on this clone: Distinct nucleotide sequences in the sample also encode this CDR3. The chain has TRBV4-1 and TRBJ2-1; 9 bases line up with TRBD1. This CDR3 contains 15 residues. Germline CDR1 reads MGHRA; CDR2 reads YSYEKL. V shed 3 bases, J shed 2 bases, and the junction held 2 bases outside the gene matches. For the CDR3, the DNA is TGCGCCAGCAGCCAGGGACAGGGAGCCTACAATGAGCAGTTCTTC. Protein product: CASSQGQGAYNEQFF.

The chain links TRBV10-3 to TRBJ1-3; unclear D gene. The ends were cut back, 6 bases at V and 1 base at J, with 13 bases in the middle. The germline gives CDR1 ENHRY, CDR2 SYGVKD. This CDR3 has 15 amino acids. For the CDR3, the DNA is TGTGCCATCAGGGGGAGCCGAGATTCTGGAAACACCATATATTTT. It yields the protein CAIRGSRDSGNTIYF.

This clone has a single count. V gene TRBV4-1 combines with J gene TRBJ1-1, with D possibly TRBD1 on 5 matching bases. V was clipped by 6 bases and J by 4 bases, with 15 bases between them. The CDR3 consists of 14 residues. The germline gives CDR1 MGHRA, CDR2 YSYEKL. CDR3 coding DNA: TGCGCCAGCAGTTTCGGGGGGAGCCCCACTGAAGCTTTCTTT. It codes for CASSFGGSPTEAFF.

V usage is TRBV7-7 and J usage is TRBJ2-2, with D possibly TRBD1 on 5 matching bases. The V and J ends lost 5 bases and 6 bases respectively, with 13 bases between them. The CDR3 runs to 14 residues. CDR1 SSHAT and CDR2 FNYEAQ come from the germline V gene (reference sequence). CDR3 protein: CASSHIGVPGELFF. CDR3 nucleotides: TGTGCCAGCAGCCACATAGGGGTCCCCGGGGAGCTGTTTTTT.

The CDR3 bases are TGTGCCAGCAGTTCCGGACTCGCCCTCCCGGGGACTGAAGCTTTCTTT. As protein: CASSSGLALPGTEAFF. V is TRBV7-6 and J is TRBJ1-1; D call uncertain. Germline V gene data show CDR1 as SGHVS and CDR2 as FNYEAQ. With 6 bases removed from V and 5 bases from J, the gap between germline ends came to 22 bases. The CDR3 runs to 16 residues.

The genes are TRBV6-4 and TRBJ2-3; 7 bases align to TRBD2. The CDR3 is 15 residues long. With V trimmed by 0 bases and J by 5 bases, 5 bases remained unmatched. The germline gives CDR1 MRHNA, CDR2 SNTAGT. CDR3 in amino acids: CASSDSSGEVDTQYF. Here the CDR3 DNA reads TGTGCCAGCAGTGACTCGAGCGGGGAGGTAGATACGCAGTATTTT.

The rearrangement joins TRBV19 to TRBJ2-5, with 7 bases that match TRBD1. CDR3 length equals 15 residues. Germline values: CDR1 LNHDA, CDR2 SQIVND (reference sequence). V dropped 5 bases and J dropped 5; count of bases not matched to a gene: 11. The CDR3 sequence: CASSRPDRWGETQYF. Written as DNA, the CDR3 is TGTGCCAGTAGTCGGCCGGACAGGTGGGGGGAGACCCAGTACTTC.

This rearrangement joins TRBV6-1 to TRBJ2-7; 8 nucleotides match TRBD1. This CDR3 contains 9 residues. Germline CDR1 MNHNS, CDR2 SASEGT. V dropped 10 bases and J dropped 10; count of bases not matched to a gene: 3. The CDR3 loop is CATGQGQYF. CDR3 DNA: TGTGCCACCGGACAGGGACAGTACTTC.

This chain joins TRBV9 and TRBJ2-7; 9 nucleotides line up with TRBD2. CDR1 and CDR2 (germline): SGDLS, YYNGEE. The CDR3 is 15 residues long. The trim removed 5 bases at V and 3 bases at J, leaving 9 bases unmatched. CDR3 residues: CASSSSSGGIYEQYF. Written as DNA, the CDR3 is TGTGCCAGCAGTAGCAGTAGCGGGGGAATCTACGAGCAGTACTTC.

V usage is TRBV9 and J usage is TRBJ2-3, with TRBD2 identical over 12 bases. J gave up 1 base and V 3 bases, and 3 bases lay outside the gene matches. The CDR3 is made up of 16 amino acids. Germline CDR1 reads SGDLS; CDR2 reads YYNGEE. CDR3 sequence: CASSDRLAGGTDTQYF. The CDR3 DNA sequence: TGTGCCAGCAGCGATAGACTAGCGGGGGGCACAGATACGCAGTATTTT.